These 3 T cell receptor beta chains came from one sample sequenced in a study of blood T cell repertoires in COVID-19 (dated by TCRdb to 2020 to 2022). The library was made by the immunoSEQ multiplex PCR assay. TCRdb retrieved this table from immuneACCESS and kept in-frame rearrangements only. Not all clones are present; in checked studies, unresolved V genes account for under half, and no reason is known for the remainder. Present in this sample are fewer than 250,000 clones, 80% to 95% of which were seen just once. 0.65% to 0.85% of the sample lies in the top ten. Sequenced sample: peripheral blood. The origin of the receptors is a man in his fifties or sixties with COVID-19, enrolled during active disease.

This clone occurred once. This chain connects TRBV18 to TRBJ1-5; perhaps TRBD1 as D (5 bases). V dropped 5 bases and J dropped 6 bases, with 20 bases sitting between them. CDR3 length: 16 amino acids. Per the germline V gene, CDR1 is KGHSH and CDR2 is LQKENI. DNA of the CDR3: TGTGCCAGCTCAATCGTCCCTCCCCAGGGATCTCAGCCCCAGCATTTT. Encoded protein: CASSIVPPQGSQPQHF.

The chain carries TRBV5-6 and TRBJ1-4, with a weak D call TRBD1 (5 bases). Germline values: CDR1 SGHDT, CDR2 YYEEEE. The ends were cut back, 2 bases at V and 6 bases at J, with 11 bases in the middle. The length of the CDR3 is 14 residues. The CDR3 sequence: CASSFWGSDEKLFF. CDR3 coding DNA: TGTGCCAGCAGCTTTTGGGGCAGCGATGAAAAACTGTTTTTT.

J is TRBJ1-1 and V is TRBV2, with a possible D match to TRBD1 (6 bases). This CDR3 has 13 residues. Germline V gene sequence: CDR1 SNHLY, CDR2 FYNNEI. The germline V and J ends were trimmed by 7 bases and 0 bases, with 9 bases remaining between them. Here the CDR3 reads CASKRDMNTEAFF. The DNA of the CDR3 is TGTGCCAGCAAGAGGGACATGAACACTGAAGCTTTCTTT.